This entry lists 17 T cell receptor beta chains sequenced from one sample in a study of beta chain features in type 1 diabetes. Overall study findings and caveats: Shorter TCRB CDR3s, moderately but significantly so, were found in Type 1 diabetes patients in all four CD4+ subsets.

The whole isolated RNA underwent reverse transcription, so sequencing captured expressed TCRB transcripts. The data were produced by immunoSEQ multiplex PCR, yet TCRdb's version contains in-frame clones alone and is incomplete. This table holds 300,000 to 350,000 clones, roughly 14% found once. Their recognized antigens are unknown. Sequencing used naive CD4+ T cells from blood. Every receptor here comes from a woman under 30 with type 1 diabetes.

The chain's CDR3 is CASSLEGGRRTEAFF. CDR3 nucleotides: TGTGCCAGCAGTTTAGAGGGGGGGCGAAGGACTGAAGCTTTCTTT. The chain uses TRBV28 and TRBJ1-1; possibly TRBD1 for D (6 bases). The V gene's germline CDR1 is MDHEN and CDR2 SYDVKM. With 2 bases removed from V and 5 bases from J, the gap between germline ends came to 15 bases. The CDR3 extends over 15 amino acids. The entire variable domain, with the rest obtained from reference TRBV28 and TRBJ1-1, is as follows: DVKVTQSSRYLVKRTGEKVFLECVQDMDHENMFWYRQDPGLGLRLIYFSYDVKMKEKGDIPEGYSVSREKKERFSLILESASTNQTSMYLCASSLEGGRRTEAFFGQGTRLTVV.

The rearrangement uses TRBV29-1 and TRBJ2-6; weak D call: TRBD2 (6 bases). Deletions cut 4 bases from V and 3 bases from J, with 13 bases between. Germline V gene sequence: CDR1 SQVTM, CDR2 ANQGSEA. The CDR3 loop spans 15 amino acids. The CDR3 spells CSVVLRDFGANVLTF. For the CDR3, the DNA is TGCAGCGTTGTACTGCGGGATTTTGGGGCCAACGTCCTGACTTTC.

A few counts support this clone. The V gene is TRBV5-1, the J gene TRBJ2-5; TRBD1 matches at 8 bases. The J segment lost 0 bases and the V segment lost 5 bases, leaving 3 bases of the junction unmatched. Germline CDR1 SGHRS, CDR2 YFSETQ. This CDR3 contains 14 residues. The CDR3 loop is CASRVQGDQETQYF. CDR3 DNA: TGCGCCAGCAGGGTACAGGGGGACCAAGAGACCCAGTACTTC.

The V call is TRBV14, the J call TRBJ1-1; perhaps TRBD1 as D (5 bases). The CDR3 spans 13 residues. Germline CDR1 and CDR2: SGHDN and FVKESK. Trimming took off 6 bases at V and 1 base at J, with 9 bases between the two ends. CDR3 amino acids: CASSNTGNTEAFF. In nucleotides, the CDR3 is TGTGCCAGCAGTAATACAGGGAACACTGAAGCTTTCTTT.

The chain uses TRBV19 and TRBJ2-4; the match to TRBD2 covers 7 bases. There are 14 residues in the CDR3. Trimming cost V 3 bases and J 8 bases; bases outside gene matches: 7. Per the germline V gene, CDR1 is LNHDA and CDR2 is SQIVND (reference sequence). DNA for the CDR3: TGTGCCAGTAGTATCGGGGCGGGAGTGTACATTCAGTACTTC. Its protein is CASSIGAGVYIQYF.

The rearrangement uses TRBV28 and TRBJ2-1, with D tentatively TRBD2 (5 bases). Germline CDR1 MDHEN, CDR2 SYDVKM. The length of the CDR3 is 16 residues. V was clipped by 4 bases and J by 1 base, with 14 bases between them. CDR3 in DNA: TGTGCCAGCAGTTCCACGGGGTCGCCATCCTACAATGAGCAGTTCTTC. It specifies CASSSTGSPSYNEQFF.

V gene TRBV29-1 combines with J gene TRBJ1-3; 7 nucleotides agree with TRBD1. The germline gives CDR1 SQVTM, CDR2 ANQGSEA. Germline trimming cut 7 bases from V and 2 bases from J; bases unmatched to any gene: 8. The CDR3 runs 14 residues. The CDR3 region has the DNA TGCAGCGCCGTAAGGGGGCTGGCTGGAAACACCATATATTTT. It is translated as CSAVRGLAGNTIYF.

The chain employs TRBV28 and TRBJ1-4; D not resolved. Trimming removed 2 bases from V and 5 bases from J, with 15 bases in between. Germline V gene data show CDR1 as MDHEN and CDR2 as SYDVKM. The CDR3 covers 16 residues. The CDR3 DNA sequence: TGTGCCAGCAGTTTACCAAAGCCGGGGTCCAATGAAAAACTGTTTTTT. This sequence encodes CASSLPKPGSNEKLFF.

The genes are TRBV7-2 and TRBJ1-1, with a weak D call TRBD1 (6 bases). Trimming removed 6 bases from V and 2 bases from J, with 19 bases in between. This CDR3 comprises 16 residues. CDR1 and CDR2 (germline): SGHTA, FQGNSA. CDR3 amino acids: CASRRPFVGANTEAFF. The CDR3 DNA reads TGTGCCAGCAGACGACCCTTTGTGGGGGCAAACACTGAAGCTTTCTTT.

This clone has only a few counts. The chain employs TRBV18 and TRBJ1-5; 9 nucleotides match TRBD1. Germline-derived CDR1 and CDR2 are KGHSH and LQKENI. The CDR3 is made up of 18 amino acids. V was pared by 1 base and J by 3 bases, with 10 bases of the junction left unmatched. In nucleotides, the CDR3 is TGTGCCAGCTCACCACGTAGCTCGGGACAGGGCGACAATCAGCCCCAGCATTTT. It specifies CASSPRSSGQGDNQPQHF.

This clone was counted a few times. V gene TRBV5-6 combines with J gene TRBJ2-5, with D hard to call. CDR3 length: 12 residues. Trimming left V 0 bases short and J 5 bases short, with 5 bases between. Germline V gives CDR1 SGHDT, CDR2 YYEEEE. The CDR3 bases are TGTGCCAGCAGCTTGGGTATCGAGACCCAGTACTTC. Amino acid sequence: CASSLGIETQYF. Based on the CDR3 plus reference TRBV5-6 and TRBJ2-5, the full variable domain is DAGVTQSPTHLIKTRGQQVTLRCSPKSGHDTVSWYQQALGQGPQFIFQYYEEEERQRGNFPDRFSGHQFPNYSSELNVNALLLGDSALYLCASSLGIETQYFGPGTRLLVL.

CDR3 sequence (DNA): TGTGCCAGCAGACCTAGCTGGGCTGAGCAGTTCTTC. It translates to CASRPSWAEQFF. The chain is built from TRBV5-6 and TRBJ2-1; weak D call: TRBD2 (5 bases). Per germline, CDR1 SGHDT and CDR2 YYEEEE. V lost 5 bases, J lost 9 bases, and 12 bases lay in between. The CDR3 contains 12 residues.

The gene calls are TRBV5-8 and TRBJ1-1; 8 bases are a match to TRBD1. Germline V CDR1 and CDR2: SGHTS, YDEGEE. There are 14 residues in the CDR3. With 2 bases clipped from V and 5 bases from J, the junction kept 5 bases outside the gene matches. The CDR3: CASSLRQGRTEAFF. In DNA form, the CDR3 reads TGTGCCAGCAGCTTAAGACAGGGGAGGACTGAAGCTTTCTTT.

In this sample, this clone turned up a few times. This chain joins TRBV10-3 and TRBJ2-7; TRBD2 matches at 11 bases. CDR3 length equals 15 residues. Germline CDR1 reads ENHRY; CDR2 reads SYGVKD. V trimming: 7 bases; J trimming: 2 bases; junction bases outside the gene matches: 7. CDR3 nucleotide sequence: TGTGCCATCAACCCGACTAGCGGGACGCCCTACGAGCAGTACTTC. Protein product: CAINPTSGTPYEQYF.

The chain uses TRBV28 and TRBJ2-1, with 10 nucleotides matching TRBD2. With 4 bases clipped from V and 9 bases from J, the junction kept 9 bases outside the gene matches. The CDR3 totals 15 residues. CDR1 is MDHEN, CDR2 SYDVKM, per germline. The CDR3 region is CASSSSGSRLGEQFF. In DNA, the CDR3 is TGTGCCAGCAGTTCTAGCGGGAGTAGGTTGGGTGAGCAGTTCTTC.

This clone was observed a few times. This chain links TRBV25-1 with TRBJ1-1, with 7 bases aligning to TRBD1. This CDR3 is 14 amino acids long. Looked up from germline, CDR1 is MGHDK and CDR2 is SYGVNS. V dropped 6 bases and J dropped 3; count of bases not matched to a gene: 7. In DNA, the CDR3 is TGTGCCAGCAGCAGCGGACAGGTTGACACTGAAGCTTTCTTT. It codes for CASSSGQVDTEAFF.

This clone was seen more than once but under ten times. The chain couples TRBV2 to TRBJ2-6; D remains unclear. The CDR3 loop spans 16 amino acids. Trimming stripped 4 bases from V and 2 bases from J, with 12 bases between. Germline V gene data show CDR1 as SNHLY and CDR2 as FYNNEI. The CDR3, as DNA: TGTGCCAGCAGTGGGAGTCGCGGTGCTGGGGCCAACGTCCTGACTTTC. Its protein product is CASSGSRGAGANVLTF.